This entry features one T cell receptor beta chain sequence. Its recognized antigen is unknown. Per-base qualities were not stored, and no clone one base away is much larger. V and J are truncated by 0 bases and 5 bases respectively, leaving an intervening sequence of 12 bases. Sequences SGDLS (CDR1) and YYNGEE (CDR2) are obtained from the germline V gene. From its cysteine to its phenylalanine, the CDR3 spans 15 amino acids. Solely the CDR3 DNA is kept, with 45 bases framed from the first base. This record comes from a study of cytomegalovirus exposure and HLA in healthy donors (TCRdb year 2017). Looking at the study overall: The 670 or so repertoires of the first cohort and the 95 to 150 validation repertoires were produced on the same platform, according to a later analysis. High-throughput TCR immunosequencing, statistical association of individual TCRs with disease status, and machine learning were combined to predict cytomegalovirus infection status. In addition to the first cohort of roughly 700 subjects, a separate validation cohort of approximately 130 different subjects was used. The study aimed to test whether signatures of past pathogen exposure could be identified by cataloging public T cell receptors.

The donors belonged to the validation cohort of over a hundred subjects, which was separate from the roughly 700-subject first cohort. The library relied on the immunoSEQ multiplex PCR assay. The authors' pipeline ran thus. A statistical classification framework was built for diagnosing cytomegalovirus status from the catalog of TCR beta chain sequences. This is the immuneACCESS table as TCRdb keeps it, with only in-frame sequences that have V and J called. A part of the clones is gone; compared with another copy, unresolved V genes explain less than half, and the rest is unexplained. The DNA was the basis for D and trimming; V, J and clone size are from that table. A total of under 200,000 clones appear in this sample, 86% of them only once. 5% to 7% of the sample is taken by the ten largest. Summary of the overall study and its limitations: Cytomegalovirus status was reported to be diagnosed by the classifier with high specificity and sensitivity in both the original and validation cohorts. The study listed approximately 150 TCR beta chains as associated with cytomegalovirus. A later analysis had no HLA typing for the validation cohort, so co-occurrence there was scored across all 130 or so repertoires. Subsequent analysis determined that TCRs grouped into clusters in the first cohort also showed a tendency toward co-occurrence across the 120 or so validation repertoires, and 94% of cluster scores exceeded 0. According to the authors, the approach could potentially be generalized to other disease states and immunological phenotypes. In vitro tests confirmed that a few of the cytomegalovirus-associated TCR beta chains recognize cytomegalovirus antigens. Most TCR sequences were seen in very few donors, while some public TCRs were found in many individuals.

Sequencing was done on a sample of PBMCs. This sequence uses TRBV9 and TRBJ2-1; TRBD1 is perhaps the D gene, given 6 matching bases. This clonotype originated in a woman between 25 and 40 years old in good health and CMV-seronegative. In nucleotides, the sequence is TGTGCCAGCAGCGTAGTAGACAGGCCAAACAATGAGCAGTTCTTC. It translates to CASSVVDRPNNEQFF.